Reported below is one T cell receptor (beta chain). Its antigen specificity is not known. No base qualities exist here, and no much larger clone lies one base off it. The library came from RT-PCR. Sequencing relied on an Illumina HiSeq 2500. The raw public reads went through TCRdb reprocessing: fastp at Q25, MiXCR clone calling, in-frame beta chains kept. Each CDR3 protein gets just one entry, which takes the most common genes and DNA from the rows behind it. Counted in this sample were roughly 760,000 distinct CDR3 sequences; about 20% of them appeared once. Of the sample, roughly 10% falls within the top ten clones. The sample is drawn from a study of response to subunit inactivated influenza vaccine (dated by TCRdb to between 2018 and 2020). Concerning the study at large: To follow how T cells responded to a trivalent subunit inactivated influenza vaccine, the researchers relied on deep quantitative profiling of the T cell receptor repertoire. Results and caveats for the whole study, not just this receptor: The authors proposed that each seasonal influenza vaccination may bring in only a limited number of new T cells.

Spanning cysteine to phenylalanine, the CDR3 consists of 13 amino acids. Of all the DNA, just the CDR3 is kept, 39 bases in frame from base 1. According to the germline V gene (reference sequence), CDR1 reads DFQATT and CDR2 reads SNEGSKA. V and J lose 3 bases and 6 bases, and a span of 14 bases separates them. The origin of this receptor is a man between 45 and 60 years old who received an inactivated influenza vaccine. Donor details come from another sample of the same person, matched by shared clones. This specimen consisted of PBMCs from blood, obtained about 5 days after vaccination. Recombination linked TRBV20-1 to TRBJ2-5; the D segment might be TRBD1 or TRBD2, since each matches 6 bases. The sequence in DNA is TGCAGTGCTAGGTATCGGGGGCCCAAGACCCAGTACTTC. It specifies CSARYRGPKTQYF.